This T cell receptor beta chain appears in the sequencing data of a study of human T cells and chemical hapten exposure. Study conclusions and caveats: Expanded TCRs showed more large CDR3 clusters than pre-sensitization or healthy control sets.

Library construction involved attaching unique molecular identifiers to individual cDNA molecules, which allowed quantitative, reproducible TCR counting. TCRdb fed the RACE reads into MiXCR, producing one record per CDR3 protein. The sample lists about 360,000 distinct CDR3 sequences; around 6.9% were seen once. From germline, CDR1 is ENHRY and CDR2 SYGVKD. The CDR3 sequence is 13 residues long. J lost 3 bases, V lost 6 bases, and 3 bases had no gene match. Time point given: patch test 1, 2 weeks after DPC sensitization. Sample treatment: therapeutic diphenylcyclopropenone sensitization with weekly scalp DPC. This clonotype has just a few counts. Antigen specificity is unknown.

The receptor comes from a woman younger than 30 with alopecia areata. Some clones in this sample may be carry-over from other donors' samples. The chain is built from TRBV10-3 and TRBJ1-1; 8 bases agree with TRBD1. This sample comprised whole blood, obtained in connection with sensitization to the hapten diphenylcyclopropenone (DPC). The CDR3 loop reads CAIRTGGDTEAFF. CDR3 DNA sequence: TGTGCCATCAGAACAGGGGGGGACACTGAAGCTTTCTTT.